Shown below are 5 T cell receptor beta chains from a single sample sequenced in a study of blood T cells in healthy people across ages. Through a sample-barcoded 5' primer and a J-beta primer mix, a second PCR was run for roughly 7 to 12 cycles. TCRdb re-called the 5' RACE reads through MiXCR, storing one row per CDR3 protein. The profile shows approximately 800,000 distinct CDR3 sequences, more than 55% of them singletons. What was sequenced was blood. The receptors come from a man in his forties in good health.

CDR3 protein: CASNFGDTQYF. DNA for the CDR3: TGTGCCAGTAATTTCGGAGATACGCAGTATTTT. The rearrangement joins TRBV2 to TRBJ2-3; D is unresolved. The germline V gene has CDR1 SNHLY and CDR2 FYNNEI. CDR3 length: 11 amino acids. With 9 bases removed from V and 5 bases from J, the gap between germline ends came to 9 bases.

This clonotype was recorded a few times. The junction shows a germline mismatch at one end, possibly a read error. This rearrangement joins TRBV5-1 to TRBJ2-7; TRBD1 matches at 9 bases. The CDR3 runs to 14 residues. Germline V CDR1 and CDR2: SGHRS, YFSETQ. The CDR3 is CASSRGQGTGEQYF. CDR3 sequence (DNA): TGTGCCAGCAGCCGGGGACAGGGTACAGGCGAGCAGTACTTC.

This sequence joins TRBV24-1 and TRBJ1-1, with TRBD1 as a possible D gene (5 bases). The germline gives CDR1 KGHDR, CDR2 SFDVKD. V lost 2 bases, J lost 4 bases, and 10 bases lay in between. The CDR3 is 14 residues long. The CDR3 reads CATSDSRGITEAFF. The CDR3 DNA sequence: TGTGCCACCAGTGATTCACGGGGGATCACTGAAGCTTTCTTT.

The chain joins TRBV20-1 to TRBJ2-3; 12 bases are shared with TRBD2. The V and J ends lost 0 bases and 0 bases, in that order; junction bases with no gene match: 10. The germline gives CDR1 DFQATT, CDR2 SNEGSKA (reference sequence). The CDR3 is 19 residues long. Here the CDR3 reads CSARDLGLAGGTSTDTQYF. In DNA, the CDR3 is TGCAGTGCTAGAGATTTGGGCCTAGCGGGGGGGACAAGCACAGATACGCAGTATTTT.

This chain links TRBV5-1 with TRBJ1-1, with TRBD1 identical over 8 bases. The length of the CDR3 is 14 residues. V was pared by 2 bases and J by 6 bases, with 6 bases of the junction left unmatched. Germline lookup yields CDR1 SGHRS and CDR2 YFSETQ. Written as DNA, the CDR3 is TGCGCCAGCAGCTTCGGACAGGGTCTGGCTGAAGCTTTCTTT. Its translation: CASSFGQGLAEAFF.